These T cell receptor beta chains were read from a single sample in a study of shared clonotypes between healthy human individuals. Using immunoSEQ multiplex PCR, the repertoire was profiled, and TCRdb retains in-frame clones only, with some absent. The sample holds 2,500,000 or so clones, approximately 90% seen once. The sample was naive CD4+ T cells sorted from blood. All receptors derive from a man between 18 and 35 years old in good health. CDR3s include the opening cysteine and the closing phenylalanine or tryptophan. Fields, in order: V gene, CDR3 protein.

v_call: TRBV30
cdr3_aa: CAWNGQTSYYGYTF

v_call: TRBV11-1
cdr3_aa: CASSPRVGPNNTEAFF

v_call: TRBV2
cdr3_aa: CASRAGTSGLYEQYF

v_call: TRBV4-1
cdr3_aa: CASSQDSFTGPANSPLHF

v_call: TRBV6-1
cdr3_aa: CASHGQDSYNEQFF

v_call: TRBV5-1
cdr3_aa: CASSLGIGEQYF

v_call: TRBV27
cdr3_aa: CASSWLAGAYEQYF

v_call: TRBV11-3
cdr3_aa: CASSLGGTGKTYNEQFF

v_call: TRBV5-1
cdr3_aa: CASRSEGARGEQYF

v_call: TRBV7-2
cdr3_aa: CASNSGTGRDRGETQYF

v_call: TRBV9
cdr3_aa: CASSVTSVGAYNEQFF

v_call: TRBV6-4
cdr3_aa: CASSDSGRSSYNEQFF

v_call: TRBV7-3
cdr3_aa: CASSSPDGTGELFF

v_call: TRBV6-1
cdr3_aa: CASRYRDREFEQYF

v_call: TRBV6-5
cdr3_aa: CASRRNTGELFF

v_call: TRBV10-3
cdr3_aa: CAISGGGGDEQFF

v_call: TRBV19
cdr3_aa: CASRLLTGGNGYTF

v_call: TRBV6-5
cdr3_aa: CASSRDQTDTQYF